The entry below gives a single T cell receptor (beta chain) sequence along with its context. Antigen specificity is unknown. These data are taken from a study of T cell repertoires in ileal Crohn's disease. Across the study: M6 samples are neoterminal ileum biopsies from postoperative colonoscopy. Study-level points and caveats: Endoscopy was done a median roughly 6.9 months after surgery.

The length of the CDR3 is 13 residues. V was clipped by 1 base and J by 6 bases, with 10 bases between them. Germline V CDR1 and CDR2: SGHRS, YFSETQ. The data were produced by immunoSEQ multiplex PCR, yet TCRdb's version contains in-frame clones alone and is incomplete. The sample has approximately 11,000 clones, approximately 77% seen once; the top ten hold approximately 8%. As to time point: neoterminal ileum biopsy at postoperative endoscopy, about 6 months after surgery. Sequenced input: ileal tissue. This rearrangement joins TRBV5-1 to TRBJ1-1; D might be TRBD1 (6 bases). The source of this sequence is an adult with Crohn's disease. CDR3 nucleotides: TGCGCCAGCAGCTTGCAGGACAGCGCTGAAGCTTTCTTT. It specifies CASSLQDSAEAFF.